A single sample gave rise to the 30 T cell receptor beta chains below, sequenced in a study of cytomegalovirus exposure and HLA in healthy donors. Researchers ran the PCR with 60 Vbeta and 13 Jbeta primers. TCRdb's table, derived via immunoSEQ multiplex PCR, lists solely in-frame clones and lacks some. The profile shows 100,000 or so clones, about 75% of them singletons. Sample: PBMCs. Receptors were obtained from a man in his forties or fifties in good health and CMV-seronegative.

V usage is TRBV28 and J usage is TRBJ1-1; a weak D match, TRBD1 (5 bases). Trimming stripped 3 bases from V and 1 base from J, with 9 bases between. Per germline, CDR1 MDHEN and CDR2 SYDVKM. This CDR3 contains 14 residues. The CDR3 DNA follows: TGTGCCAGCAGTTTGATGGGGGGGAACACTGAAGCTTTCTTT. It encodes CASSLMGGNTEAFF.

The CDR3 protein is CASSLALMAGELDEQYF. CDR3 nucleotides: TGCGCCAGCAGCTTGGCCCTTATGGCCGGGGAGCTGGACGAGCAGTACTTC. The genes are TRBV5-1 and TRBJ2-5; weak D call: TRBD2 (5 bases). Matching the DNA end better, TRBJ2-7 makes the J call doubtful. CDR1 is SGHRS, CDR2 YFSETQ, per germline. The CDR3 runs 17 residues.

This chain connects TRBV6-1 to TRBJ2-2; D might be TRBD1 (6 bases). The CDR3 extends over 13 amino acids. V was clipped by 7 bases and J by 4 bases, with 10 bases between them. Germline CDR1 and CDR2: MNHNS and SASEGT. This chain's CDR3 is CASNADSTGELFF. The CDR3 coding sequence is TGTGCCAGCAACGCGGACAGCACCGGGGAGCTGTTTTTT.

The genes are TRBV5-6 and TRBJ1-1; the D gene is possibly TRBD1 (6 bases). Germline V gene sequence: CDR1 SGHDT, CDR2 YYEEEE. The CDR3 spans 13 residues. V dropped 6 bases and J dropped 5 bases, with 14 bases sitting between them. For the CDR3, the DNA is TGTGCCAGCAACCAGGGGATGGGGACTGAAGCTTTCTTT. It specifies CASNQGMGTEAFF. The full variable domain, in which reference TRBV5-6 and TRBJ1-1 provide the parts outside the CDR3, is DAGVTQSPTHLIKTRGQQVTLRCSPKSGHDTVSWYQQALGQGPQFIFQYYEEEERQRGNFPDRFSGHQFPNYSSELNVNALLLGDSALYLCASNQGMGTEAFFGQGTRLTVV.

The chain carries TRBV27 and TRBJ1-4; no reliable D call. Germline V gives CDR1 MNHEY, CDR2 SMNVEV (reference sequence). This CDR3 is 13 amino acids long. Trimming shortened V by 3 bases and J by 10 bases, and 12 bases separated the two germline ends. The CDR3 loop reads CASSFSRGGKLFF. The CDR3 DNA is TGTGCCAGCAGTTTTTCCCGGGGAGGAAAACTGTTTTTT.

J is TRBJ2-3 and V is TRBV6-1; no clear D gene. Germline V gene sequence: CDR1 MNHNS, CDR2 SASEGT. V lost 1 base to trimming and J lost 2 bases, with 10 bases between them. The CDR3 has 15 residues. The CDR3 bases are TGTGCCAGCAGTGAAGGCGGCGGCTTCACAGATACGCAGTATTTT. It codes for CASSEGGGFTDTQYF.

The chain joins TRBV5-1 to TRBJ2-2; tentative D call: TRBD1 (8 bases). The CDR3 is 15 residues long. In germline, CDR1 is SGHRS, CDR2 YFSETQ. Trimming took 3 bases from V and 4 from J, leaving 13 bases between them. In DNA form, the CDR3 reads TGCGCCAGCAGCTCCAACAGGGGGGGCACCGGGGAGCTGTTTTTT. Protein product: CASSSNRGGTGELFF.

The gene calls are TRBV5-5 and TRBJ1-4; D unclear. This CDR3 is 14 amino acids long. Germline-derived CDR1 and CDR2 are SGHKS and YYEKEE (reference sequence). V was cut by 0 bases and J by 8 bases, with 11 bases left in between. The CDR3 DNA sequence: TGTGCCAGCAGCTTGGGGTTACGCGGGGAAAAACTGTTTTTT. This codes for CASSLGLRGEKLFF.

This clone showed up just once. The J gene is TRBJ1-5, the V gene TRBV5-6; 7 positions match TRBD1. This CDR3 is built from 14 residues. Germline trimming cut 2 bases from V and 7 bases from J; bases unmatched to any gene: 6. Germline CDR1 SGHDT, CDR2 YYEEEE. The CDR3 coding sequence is TGTGCCAGCAGCTTCGGACAGGCAGGACAGCCCCAGCATTTT. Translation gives CASSFGQAGQPQHF.

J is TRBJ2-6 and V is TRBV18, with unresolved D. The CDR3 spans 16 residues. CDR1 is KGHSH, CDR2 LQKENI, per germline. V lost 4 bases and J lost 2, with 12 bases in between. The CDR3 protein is CASSRDRGTGANVLTF. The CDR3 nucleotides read TGTGCCAGCTCACGCGACCGAGGAACTGGGGCCAACGTCCTGACTTTC.

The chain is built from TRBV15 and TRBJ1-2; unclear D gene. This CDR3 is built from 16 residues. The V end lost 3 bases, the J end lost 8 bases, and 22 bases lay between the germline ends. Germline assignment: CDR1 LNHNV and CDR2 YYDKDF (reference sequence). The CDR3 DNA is TGTGCCACCAGCAGCTCGCCCACGGTGAGCGAGAAAGGCTACACCTTC. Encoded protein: CATSSSPTVSEKGYTF.

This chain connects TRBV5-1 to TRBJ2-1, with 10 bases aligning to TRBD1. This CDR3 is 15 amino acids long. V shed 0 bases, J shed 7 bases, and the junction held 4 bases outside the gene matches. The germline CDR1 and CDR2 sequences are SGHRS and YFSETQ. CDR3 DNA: TGCGCCAGCAGCTTGGCCTGGGACAGGGGAAATGAGCAGTTCTTC. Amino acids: CASSLAWDRGNEQFF.

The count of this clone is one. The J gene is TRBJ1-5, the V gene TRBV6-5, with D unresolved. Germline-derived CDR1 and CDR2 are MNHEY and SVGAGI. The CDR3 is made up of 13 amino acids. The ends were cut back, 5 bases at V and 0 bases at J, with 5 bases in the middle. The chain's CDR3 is CASSVNSNQPQHF. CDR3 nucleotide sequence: TGTGCCAGCAGTGTAAATAGCAATCAGCCCCAGCATTTT.

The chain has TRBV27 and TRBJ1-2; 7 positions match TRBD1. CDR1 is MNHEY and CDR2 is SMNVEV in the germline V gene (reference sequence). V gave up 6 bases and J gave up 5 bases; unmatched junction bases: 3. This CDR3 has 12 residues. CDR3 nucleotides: TGTGCCAGCAGCCCGGACAGGTATGGCTACACCTTC. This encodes CASSPDRYGYTF.

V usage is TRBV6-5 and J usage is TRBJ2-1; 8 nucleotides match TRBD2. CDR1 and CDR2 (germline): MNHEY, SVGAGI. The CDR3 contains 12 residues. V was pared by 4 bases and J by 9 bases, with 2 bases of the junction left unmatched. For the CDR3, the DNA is TGTGCCAGCAGTTCCAGCGGGGGTGAGCAGTTCTTC. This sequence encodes CASSSSGGEQFF.

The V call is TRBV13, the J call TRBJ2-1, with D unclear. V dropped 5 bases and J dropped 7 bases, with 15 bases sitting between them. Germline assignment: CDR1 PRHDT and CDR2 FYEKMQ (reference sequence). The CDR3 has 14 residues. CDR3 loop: CASSRRGLGNEQFF. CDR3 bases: TGTGCCAGCAGCCGTCGAGGTCTAGGTAATGAGCAGTTCTTC.

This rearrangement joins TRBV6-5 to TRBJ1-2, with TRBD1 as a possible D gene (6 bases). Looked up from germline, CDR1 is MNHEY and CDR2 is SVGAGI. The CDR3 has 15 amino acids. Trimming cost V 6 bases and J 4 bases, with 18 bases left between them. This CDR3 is CASSSPTQGIYGYTF. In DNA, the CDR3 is TGTGCCAGCAGCAGCCCGACACAGGGAATCTATGGCTACACCTTC.

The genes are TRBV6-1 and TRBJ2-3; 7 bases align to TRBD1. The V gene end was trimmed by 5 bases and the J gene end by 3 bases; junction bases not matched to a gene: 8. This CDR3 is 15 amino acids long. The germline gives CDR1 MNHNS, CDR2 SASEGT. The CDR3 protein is CASSQETGVTDTQYF. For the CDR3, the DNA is TGTGCCAGCAGTCAGGAAACAGGGGTGACAGATACGCAGTATTTT.

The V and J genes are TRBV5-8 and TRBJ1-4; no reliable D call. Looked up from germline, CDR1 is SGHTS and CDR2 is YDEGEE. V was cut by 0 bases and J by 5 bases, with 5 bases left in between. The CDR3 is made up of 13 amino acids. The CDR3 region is CASSLGQNEKLFF. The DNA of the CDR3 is TGTGCCAGCAGCTTGGGACAAAATGAAAAACTGTTTTTT.

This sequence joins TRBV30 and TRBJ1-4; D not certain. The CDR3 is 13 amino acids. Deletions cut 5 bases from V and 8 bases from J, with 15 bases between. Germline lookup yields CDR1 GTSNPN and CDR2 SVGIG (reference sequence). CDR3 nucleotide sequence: TGTGCCTGGGCTCAGAATGGAGGGGAAAAACTGTTTTTT. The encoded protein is CAWAQNGGEKLFF. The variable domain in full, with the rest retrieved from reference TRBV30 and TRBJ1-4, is SQTIHQWPATLVQPVGSPLSLECTVEGTSNPNLYWYRQAAGRGLQLLFYSVGIGQISSEVPQNLSASRPQDRQFILSSKKLLLSDSGFYLCAWAQNGGEKLFFGSGTQLSVL.

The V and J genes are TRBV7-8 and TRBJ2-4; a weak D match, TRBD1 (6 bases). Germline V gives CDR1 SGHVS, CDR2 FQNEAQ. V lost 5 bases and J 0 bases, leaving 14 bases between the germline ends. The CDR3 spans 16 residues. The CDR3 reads CASSPDSPLAKNIQYF. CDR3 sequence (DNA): TGTGCCAGCAGCCCGGACAGCCCGTTAGCCAAAAACATTCAGTACTTC.

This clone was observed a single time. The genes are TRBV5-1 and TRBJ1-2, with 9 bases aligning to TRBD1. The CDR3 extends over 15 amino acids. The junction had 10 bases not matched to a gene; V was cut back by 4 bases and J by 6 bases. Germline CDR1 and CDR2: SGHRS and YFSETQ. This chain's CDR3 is CASSREGQGGDGYTF. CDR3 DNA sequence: TGCGCCAGCAGCCGCGAGGGACAGGGAGGAGATGGCTACACCTTC. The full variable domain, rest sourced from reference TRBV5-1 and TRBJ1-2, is KAGVTQTPRYLIKTRGQQVTLSCSPISGHRSVSWYQQTPGQGLQFLFEYFSETQRNKGNFPGRFSGRQFSNSRSEMNVSTLELGDSALYLCASSREGQGGDGYTFGSGTRLTVV.

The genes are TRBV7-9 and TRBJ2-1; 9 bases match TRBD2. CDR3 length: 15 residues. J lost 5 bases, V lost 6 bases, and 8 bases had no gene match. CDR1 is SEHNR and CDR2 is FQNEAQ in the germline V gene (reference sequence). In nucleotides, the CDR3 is TGTGCCAGCAGTCATGCTAGCGGGGCCCACAATGAGCAGTTCTTC. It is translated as CASSHASGAHNEQFF.

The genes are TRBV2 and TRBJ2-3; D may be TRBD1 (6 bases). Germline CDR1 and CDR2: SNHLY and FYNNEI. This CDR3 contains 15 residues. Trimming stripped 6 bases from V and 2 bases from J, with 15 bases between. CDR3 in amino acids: CASRHPTGTTDTQYF. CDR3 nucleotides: TGTGCCAGCAGGCACCCCACAGGGACCACAGATACGCAGTATTTT.

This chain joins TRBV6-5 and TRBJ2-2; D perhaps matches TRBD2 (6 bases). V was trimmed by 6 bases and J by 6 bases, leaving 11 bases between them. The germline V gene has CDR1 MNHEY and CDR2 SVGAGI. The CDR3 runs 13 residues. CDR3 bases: TGTGCCAGCAGACGGGACTCGGCCGGGGAGCTGTTTTTT. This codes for CASRRDSAGELFF.

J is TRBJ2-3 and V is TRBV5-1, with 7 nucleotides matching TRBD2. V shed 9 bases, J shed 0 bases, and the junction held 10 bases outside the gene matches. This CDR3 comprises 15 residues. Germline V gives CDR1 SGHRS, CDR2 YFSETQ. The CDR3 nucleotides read TGCGCCACCGGGGGGACGGACGCTAGCACAGATACGCAGTATTTT. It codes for CATGGTDASTDTQYF.

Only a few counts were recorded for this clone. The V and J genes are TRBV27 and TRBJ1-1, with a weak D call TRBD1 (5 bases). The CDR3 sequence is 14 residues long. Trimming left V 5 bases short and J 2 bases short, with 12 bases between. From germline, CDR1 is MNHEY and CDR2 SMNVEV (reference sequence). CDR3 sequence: CASSPGLDNTEAFF. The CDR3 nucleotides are TGTGCCAGCAGTCCAGGGTTGGACAACACTGAAGCTTTCTTT.

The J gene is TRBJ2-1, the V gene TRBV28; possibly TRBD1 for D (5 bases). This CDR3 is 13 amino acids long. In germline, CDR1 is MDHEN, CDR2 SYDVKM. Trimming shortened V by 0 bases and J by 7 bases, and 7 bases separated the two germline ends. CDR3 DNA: TGTGCCAGCAGTTTATGGGACACGAATGAGCAGTTCTTC. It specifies CASSLWDTNEQFF.

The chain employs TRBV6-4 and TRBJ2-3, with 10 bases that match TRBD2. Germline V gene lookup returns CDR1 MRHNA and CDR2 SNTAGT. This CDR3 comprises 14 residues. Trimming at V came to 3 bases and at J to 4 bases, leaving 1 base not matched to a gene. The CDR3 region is CASSESGGADTQYF. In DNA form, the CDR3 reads TGTGCCAGCAGTGAAAGCGGGGGGGCAGATACGCAGTATTTT.

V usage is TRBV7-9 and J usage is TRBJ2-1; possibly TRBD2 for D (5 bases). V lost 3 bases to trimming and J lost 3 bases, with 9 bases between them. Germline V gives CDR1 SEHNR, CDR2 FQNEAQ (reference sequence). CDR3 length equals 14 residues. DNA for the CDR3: TGTGCCAGCAGCTTCGGGGTTAACTACAATGAGCAGTTCTTC. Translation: CASSFGVNYNEQFF.